This TCR beta chain emerged from a study of T cells in Graves' hyperthyroidism and ophthalmopathy. This clonotype has a count of ten or more. The antigen remains unidentified. The V and J ends lost 4 bases and 5 bases respectively, with 15 bases between them. The germline gives CDR1 GTSNPN, CDR2 SVGIG (reference sequence). The CDR3 loop spans 13 amino acids. Diagnostic assessment was based on clinical symptoms, serum thyroxine and TRAb, thyroid ultrasound and orbital computed tomography. Notes on the study in general: Separation of ophthalmopathy from stable hyperthyroidism was achieved by a 13 V-J model.

Researchers took RNA transcripts and amplified the TCR beta CDR3 regions from them. An initial round of RT-PCR targeting the TCR CDR3 relied on the HTBI primer set. Using its own MiXCR run on the multiplex PCR reads, TCRdb lists one record per CDR3 protein. The repertoire holds about 350,000 distinct CDR3 sequences, with about 16% as singletons. The chain joins TRBV30 to TRBJ2-7; TRBD1 is a possible D gene (6 bases). The source material was blood. This receptor was identified in a woman aged 55-69 years with Graves' ophthalmopathy. The CDR3 is CAWTPQGINEQYF. CDR3 coding DNA: TGTGCCTGGACCCCTCAGGGGATCAACGAGCAGTACTTC.